This TCR beta chain appears in the sequencing data of a study of CD8 T cells in ankylosing spondylitis. Study conclusions and caveats: In ankylosing spondylitis blood, a motif of fewer than 10 highly homologous TCR beta variants appeared characteristic.

In regard to this clonotype: The antigen remains undetermined.

Germline V lookup: CDR1 SGDLS, CDR2 YYNGEE. V lost 0 bases, J lost 4 bases, and 13 bases lay in between. The CDR3 is 15 residues long. Quantitative 5'-RACE was performed with molecular barcodes, and it yielded the TCR beta libraries. TCRdb itself ran the 5' RACE reads through MiXCR, one entry per CDR3 protein. The repertoire includes about 840,000 distinct CDR3 sequences, roughly 12% of them detected once, and less than 0.65% sits in the top ten. The chain couples TRBV9 to TRBJ1-1, with D perhaps TRBD1 (5 bases). The source is a male donor with ankylosing spondylitis. Material: blood, either unsorted or a sorted T cell fraction (not recorded which). Here the CDR3 DNA reads TGTGCCAGCAGCGTAGAGGTCCAGGGCGGCACTGAAGCTTTCTTT. Encoded protein: CASSVEVQGGTEAFF.